Following are 16 T cell receptor beta chains from one sample sequenced in a study of lymphopenia after photon versus proton radiotherapy. Assay: immunoSEQ multiplex PCR; the TCRdb copy retains only in-frame clones and omits some. The sample lists 30,000 to 40,000 clones, 84% occurring once. The sequenced sample was peripheral blood, obtained from a patient treated with proton-based radiotherapy. The source of these receptors is a woman aged 65 to 85 with pancreatic cancer.

The J gene is TRBJ1-2, the V gene TRBV7-8, with D possibly matching TRBD1 (5 bases). The V end lost 4 bases, the J end lost 8 bases, and 14 bases lay between the germline ends. The CDR3 length is 13 residues. Germline V gene data show CDR1 as SGHVS and CDR2 as FQNEAQ. The CDR3 coding sequence is TGTGCCAGCAGCTCGTCGATAAGGGGCGGCTACACCTTC. Translated, it gives CASSSSIRGGYTF.

The chain's CDR3 is CASSLGPGRVGDYEQYF. The CDR3 coding sequence is TGTGCCAGCAGCTTAGGGCCGGGACGGGTGGGTGACTACGAGCAGTACTTC. This rearrangement joins TRBV11-2 to TRBJ2-7; D may match TRBD1 or TRBD2 (5 bases each). V shed 1 base and J shed 3 bases, with 19 bases lying between them. The CDR3 is made up of 17 amino acids. Per the germline V gene, CDR1 is SGHAT and CDR2 is FQNNGV.

V gene TRBV4-3 combines with J gene TRBJ1-4; weak D call: TRBD1 (5 bases). The germline V and J ends were trimmed by 0 bases and 8 bases, with 10 bases remaining between them. The CDR3 runs to 14 residues. Germline V CDR1 and CDR2: LGHNA, YSLEER. CDR3 in DNA: TGCGCCAGCAGCCAAGAAACAGGTTGGGAAAAACTGTTTTTT. This encodes CASSQETGWEKLFF.

The V call is TRBV7-3, the J call TRBJ2-3; D call uncertain. Germline CDR1 is SGHTA and CDR2 is FQGTGA. This CDR3 spans 14 amino acids. Trimming took off 2 bases at V and 5 bases at J, with 11 bases between the two ends. This CDR3 is CASSLGGSLDTQYF. The DNA for the CDR3 is TGTGCCAGCAGCTTAGGTGGCAGCTTAGATACGCAGTATTTT.

This clone appeared once. The V and J genes are TRBV21-1 and TRBJ2-1; whether TRBD1, the table's D call, matches the DNA was not checked. TRBV21-1 is noted as a pseudogene. The CDR3 covers 15 residues. The CDR3 coding sequence is TGTGCCAGCAGCAAAGTGGGCAACTCCTACAATGAGCAGTTCTTC. The encoded protein is CASSKVGNSYNEQFF.

The chain combines TRBV7-4 with TRBJ1-4; D perhaps matches TRBD1 (5 bases). The germline V gene has CDR1 SGHVT and CDR2 SQSDAQ. CDR3 size: 18 residues. Trimming took off 7 bases at V and 0 bases at J, with 21 bases between the two ends. The CDR3 protein is CASTFWGGPSPTNEKLFF. CDR3 nucleotides: TGTGCCAGCACCTTCTGGGGGGGACCAAGCCCAACTAATGAAAAACTGTTTTTT.

This clone has only one observation. The chain combines TRBV6-5 with TRBJ1-6; D is perhaps TRBD1 (6 bases). Between the trimmed V and J ends, which lost 5 bases and 3 bases, there was a span of 8 bases. The CDR3 loop spans 14 amino acids. CDR1 MNHEY and CDR2 SVGAGI come from the germline V gene. The DNA of the CDR3 is TGTGCCAGCAGTCCGGACAGCTATAATTCACCCCTCCACTTT. This translates into CASSPDSYNSPLHF.

This sequence joins TRBV6-5 and TRBJ2-7; D is perhaps TRBD1 (6 bases). CDR1 and CDR2 (germline): MNHEY, SVGAGI. The V end was cut by 5 bases, the J end by 7 bases, with 15 bases between. The CDR3 is 13 residues long. The CDR3 loop is CASSLQGSGEQYF. DNA for the CDR3: TGTGCCAGCAGTCTACAGGGATCCGGAGAGCAGTACTTC.

The chain is built from TRBV7-9 and TRBJ2-1; TRBD2 is a possible D gene (5 bases). CDR1 and CDR2 (germline): SEHNR, FQNEAQ (reference sequence). CDR3 length: 15 amino acids. Trimming took off 5 bases at V and 3 bases at J, with 14 bases between the two ends. The CDR3 DNA sequence: TGTGCCAGCAGCCAAGCGGCCTGGAGCTACAATGAGCAGTTCTTC. This encodes CASSQAAWSYNEQFF.

The chain uses TRBV19 and TRBJ1-5; the match to TRBD1 covers 7 bases. V trimming: 1 base; J trimming: 5 bases; junction bases outside the gene matches: 2. CDR1 and CDR2 from the germline V gene are LNHDA and SQIVND (reference sequence). CDR3 length: 14 residues. Written as DNA, the CDR3 is TGTGCCAGTAGTATAGGGCAGGGGGATCAGCCCCAGCATTTT. Its protein is CASSIGQGDQPQHF.

This chain joins TRBV15 and TRBJ1-5; D remains ambiguous. The CDR3 sequence is 16 residues long. Germline CDR1 is LNHNV and CDR2 is YYDKDF (reference sequence). V shed 5 bases and J shed 0 bases, with 14 bases lying between them. The CDR3 loop is CATSSRFMYSNQPQHF. The CDR3 DNA follows: TGTGCCACCAGCTCCCGGTTTATGTATAGCAATCAGCCCCAGCATTTT.

The CDR3 region is CATSRGGGYGYTF. DNA of the CDR3: TGTGCCACCAGCAGAGGCGGGGGATATGGCTACACCTTC. J is TRBJ1-2 and V is TRBV15; D might be TRBD1 (5 bases). With 1 base removed from V and 5 bases from J, the gap between germline ends came to 8 bases. The CDR3 is 13 residues long. From germline, CDR1 is LNHNV and CDR2 YYDKDF (reference sequence). Complete variable domain (other parts from reference TRBV15 and TRBJ1-2): DAMVIQNPRYQVTQFGKPVTLSCSQTLNHNVMYWYQQKSSQAPKLLFHYYDKDFNNEADTPDNFQSRRPNTSFCFLDIRSPGLGDTAMYLCATSRGGGYGYTFGSGTRLTVV.

Note on this clone: Other DNA sequences of this sample code for an identical CDR3. The CDR3 DNA follows: TGTGCCGGAGGACAGGGGGCGGTGAACGATGAAAAACTGTTTTTT. Protein sequence: CAGGQGAVNDEKLFF. The gene calls are TRBV28 and TRBJ1-4, with 11 bases identical to TRBD1. Germline assignment: CDR1 MDHEN and CDR2 SYDVKM. The CDR3 sequence is 15 residues long. After removal of 11 bases from V and 6 bases from J, the junction contained 11 bases not matched to a gene.

The chain carries TRBV15 and TRBJ1-6; D uncertain. Germline CDR1 and CDR2: LNHNV and YYDKDF (reference sequence). Trimming pared 0 bases from V and 10 bases from J, leaving 7 bases between. The CDR3 is 13 residues long. The CDR3 region is CATSRDGDSPLHF. In DNA form, the CDR3 reads TGTGCCACCAGCAGAGACGGCGACTCACCCCTCCACTTT.

V gene TRBV5-1 combines with J gene TRBJ1-4; TRBD1 agrees at 7 bases. V was clipped by 5 bases and J by 3 bases; unmatched bases: 4. There are 14 residues in the CDR3. Per the germline V gene, CDR1 is SGHRS and CDR2 is YFSETQ. CDR3: CASRTGSANEKLFF. Here the CDR3 DNA reads TGCGCCAGCAGGACAGGGTCGGCTAATGAAAAACTGTTTTTT.

V usage is TRBV30 and J usage is TRBJ2-1; D call uncertain. The CDR3 extends over 13 amino acids. The germline CDR1 and CDR2 sequences are GTSNPN and SVGIG (reference sequence). The ends were cut back, 3 bases at V and 6 bases at J, with 12 bases in the middle. The CDR3 sequence: CAWRWSGVNEQFF. In DNA form, the CDR3 reads TGTGCCTGGAGGTGGAGTGGCGTCAATGAGCAGTTCTTC. Using reference TRBV30 and TRBJ2-1 for the parts outside the CDR3, the full variable domain is SQTIHQWPATLVQPVGSPLSLECTVEGTSNPNLYWYRQAAGRGLQLLFYSVGIGQISSEVPQNLSASRPQDRQFILSSKKLLLSDSGFYLCAWRWSGVNEQFFGPGTRLTVL.